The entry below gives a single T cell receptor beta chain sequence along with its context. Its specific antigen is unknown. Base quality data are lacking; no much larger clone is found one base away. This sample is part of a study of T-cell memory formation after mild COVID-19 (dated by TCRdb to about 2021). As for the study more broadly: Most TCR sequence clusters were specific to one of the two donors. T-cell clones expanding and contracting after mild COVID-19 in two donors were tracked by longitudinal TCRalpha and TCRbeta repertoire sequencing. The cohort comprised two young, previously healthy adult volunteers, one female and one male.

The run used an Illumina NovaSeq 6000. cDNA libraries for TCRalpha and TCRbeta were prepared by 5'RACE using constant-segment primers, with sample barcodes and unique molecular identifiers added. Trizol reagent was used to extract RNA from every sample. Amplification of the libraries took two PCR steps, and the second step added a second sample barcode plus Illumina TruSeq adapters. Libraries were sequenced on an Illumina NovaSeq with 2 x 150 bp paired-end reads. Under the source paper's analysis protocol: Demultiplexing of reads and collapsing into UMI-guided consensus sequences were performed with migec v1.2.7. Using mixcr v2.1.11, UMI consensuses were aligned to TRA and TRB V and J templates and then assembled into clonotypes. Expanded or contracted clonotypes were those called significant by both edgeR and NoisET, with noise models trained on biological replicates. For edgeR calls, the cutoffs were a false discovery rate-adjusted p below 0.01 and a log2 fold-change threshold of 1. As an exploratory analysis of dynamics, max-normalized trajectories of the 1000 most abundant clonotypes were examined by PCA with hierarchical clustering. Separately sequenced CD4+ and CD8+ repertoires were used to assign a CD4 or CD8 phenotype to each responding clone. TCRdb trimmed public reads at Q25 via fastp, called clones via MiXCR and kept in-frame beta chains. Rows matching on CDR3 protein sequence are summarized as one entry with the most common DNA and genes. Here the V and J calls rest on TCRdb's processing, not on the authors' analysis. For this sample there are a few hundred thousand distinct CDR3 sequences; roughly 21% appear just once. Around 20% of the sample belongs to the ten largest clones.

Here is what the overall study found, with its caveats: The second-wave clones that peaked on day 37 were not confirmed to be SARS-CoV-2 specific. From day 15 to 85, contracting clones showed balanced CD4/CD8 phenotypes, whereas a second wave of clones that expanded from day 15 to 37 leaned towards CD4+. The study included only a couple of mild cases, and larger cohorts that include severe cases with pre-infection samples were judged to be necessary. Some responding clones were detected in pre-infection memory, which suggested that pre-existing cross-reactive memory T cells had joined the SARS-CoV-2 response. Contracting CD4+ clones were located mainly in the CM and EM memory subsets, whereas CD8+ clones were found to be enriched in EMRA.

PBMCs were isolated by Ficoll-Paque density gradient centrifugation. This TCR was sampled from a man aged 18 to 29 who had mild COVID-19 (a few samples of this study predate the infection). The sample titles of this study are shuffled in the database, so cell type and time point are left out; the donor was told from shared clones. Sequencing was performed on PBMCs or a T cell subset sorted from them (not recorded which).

The CDR3 corresponds to CASSQNRGRLYSPLHF. The DNA is TGCGCCAGCAGCCAGAACAGGGGGCGTCTTTATTCACCCCTCCACTTT. This chain joins TRBV4-3 to TRBJ1-6, with TRBD1 matching 9 junction bases. The junction shows trimming of 3 bases on V and 8 bases on J, and the gene matches do not reach 8 bases of it. CDR1 and CDR2 are drawn from the germline V gene: LGHNA, YSLEER. The CDR3 starts with the cysteine, ends with the phenylalanine, and has 16 residues. Only the CDR3 portion is preserved as DNA: 48 bases, with reading frame beginning at the first base.